This T cell receptor (beta chain) came from a study of OX40 agonist ivuxolimab in advanced cancers. Overall study results and limits: More expanded clones were found, on average, in CD8+ than in CD4+ T cells. No antigen was identified for the clonally expanded peripheral T cells.

The CDR3 spans 13 residues. Germline V gives CDR1 MNHEY, CDR2 SVGAGI. V dropped 11 bases and J dropped 7 bases, with 17 bases sitting between them. Sequencing used immunoSEQ multiplex PCR; TCRdb keeps in-frame clones, though not all of them. The sample yields some 55,000 clones, approximately 90% seen once. As regards this clone: The antigen remains unidentified.

This specimen consisted of CD4+ or CD8+ T cells sorted from blood, obtained in a trial of the OX40 agonist ivuxolimab. V gene TRBV6-5 combines with J gene TRBJ1-4, with D uncertain. This sequence was found in an adult with an advanced solid tumor such as melanoma, head and neck, liver or kidney cancer. The CDR3 loop reads CAVGQRISEKLFF. In DNA form, the CDR3 reads TGTGCCGTGGGTCAGCGTATTAGTGAAAAACTGTTTTTT.